The clone carrying this T cell receptor (delta chain) appeared a few times. Its antigen is as yet unknown. This sample was included in a study of human gamma delta and Vdelta1 T cells. Points from the study as a whole: Acute myeloid leukemia was reportedly broadly targeted by polyclonal Delta One T cells.

TCRdb reprocessed the PCR reads using CATT. Of some 13,000 delta-chain clones in the sample, around 50% are singletons; the top ten hold approximately 1.4%. Germline CDR1 reads TSWWSYY; CDR2 reads QGS. Trimming removed 2 bases from V and 0 bases from J, with 10 bases in between. The CDR3 consists of 15 residues. The TCR originated in a human donor in good health. The chain is built from TRDV1 and TRDJ1, with D tentatively TRDD3 (5 bases). Source material: Vdelta1 gamma-delta T cells from blood grown in culture (DOT cells). The CDR3 here is CALGEDRGYTDKLIF. Written as DNA, the CDR3 is TGTGCTCTTGGGGAAGACCGGGGGTACACCGATAAACTCATCTTT.